This TCR beta chain was sequenced during a study of memory B cells and T cells in multiple sclerosis. General study results and limits: Compartments had unequal clone-set sizes, affecting shared clonotype counts.

Stimulus-free culture yielded autoproliferating CFSE-dim and non-proliferating CFSE-high T cells, each sequenced separately. Over 4.5x10^7 CFSE-labeled PBMCs were cultured around 7 days unstimulated, then replicate wells were pooled. CFSE at roughly 0.54 uM labeled the PBMCs, which were then cultured unstimulated. The V and J ends lost 3 bases and 4 bases respectively, with 9 bases between them. Germline-derived CDR1 and CDR2 are SQVTM and ANQGSEA. The CDR3 is made up of 12 amino acids. Data came from immunoSEQ multiplex PCR; TCRdb stores just in-frame clones and leaves some out. The profile covers about 46,000 clones, with almost 85% appearing a single time and roughly 1% taken by the ten largest. Regarding this clone: The antigen remains unidentified.

This sequence joins TRBV29-1 and TRBJ1-1; TRBD1 might be the D (6 bases). The sample was PBMCs from blood kept in culture. This receptor was identified in a human donor with multiple sclerosis. The CDR3 bases are TGCAGCGTTGATACAGGGACCACTGAAGCTTTCTTT. It is translated as CSVDTGTTEAFF.